This paragraph reports one T cell receptor (beta chain). Its antigen is as yet unknown. The record originates from a study of PD-L1 blockade in urothelial cancer. At the level of the study: From 0 to 3 prior chemotherapy regimens had been given to the patients. Once treatment had started, blood was analyzed at 3 weeks (second dose) and again at 6 weeks. Specimens of blood held a median count of about 150,000 T cells.

Specified time point: pretreatment peripheral blood. The junction had 10 bases not matched to a gene; V was cut back by 5 bases and J by 3 bases. CDR3 length: 16 residues. Germline-derived CDR1 and CDR2 are SGHVS and FQNEAQ. Using immunoSEQ multiplex PCR, the repertoire was profiled, and TCRdb retains in-frame clones only, with some absent. The table shows approximately 52,000 clones, with approximately 85% occurring only once. Study-level results: Below-median TCR clonality that was measured in pretreatment blood predicted better survival.

V is TRBV7-8 and J is TRBJ2-3; 8 bases line up with TRBD2. The source material was PBMCs, sampled around atezolizumab (anti-PD-L1) treatment. The sequence was obtained from a man aged 65 to 79 with urothelial cancer. The CDR3 nucleotides are TGTGCCAGCAGCCGCGGGAGCGGGAGAGGGACAGATACGCAGTATTTT. It is translated as CASSRGSGRGTDTQYF.